This T cell receptor (beta chain) was sequenced during a study of T cell repertoires in cytomegalovirus infection. Study-level information: HLA-C-restricted CMV epitopes, recently identified, and well-studied HLA-B-restricted ones were used by the study. Public TCR beta signatures indicated both CMV infection and matching HLA type.

CDR3 size: 16 residues. Germline V lookup: CDR1 SGHVS, CDR2 FQNEAQ. Unmatched junction bases numbered 5, after V lost 1 base and J lost 0 bases. TCRdb re-derived calls from the reads in MiXCR, one entry per CDR3 protein. The table records roughly 800,000 distinct CDR3 sequences, around 29% of them present only once. As to this clonotype: The target antigen is unknown.

Broader study findings: People with CMV and the relevant HLA were identified by cumulative public TCR beta family frequency.

The clonotype was recovered from a human donor in good health (CMV status not recorded). Some clones in this sample may be carry-over from other donors' samples. The sequencing here drew on cultured CD8+ T cells from PBMCs, taken from culture after CMV antigen stimulation. The chain recombines TRBV7-8 with TRBJ2-7; 8 bases are shared with TRBD1. The CDR3 spells CASSLVGQVISYEQYF. The CDR3 DNA reads as TGTGCCAGCAGCTTAGTGGGACAGGTGATCTCCTACGAGCAGTACTTC.